A single sample gave rise to the 27 T cell receptor beta chains below, sequenced in a study of T cell clonality in common variable immunodeficiency. The study, taken as a whole, reports: Reportedly, TCR beta sequences from common variable immunodeficiency showed fewer deletions and N-nucleotide insertions.

These receptors' targets are unknown. Repertoires were generated with immunoSEQ multiplex PCR, while TCRdb's copy carries only in-frame clones and drops some. The sample holds fewer than 12,000 clones, and no clone turns up only once. Specimen: peripheral blood mononuclear cells. The origin of the receptors is a human donor with common variable immunodeficiency.

This clone showed up just a few times. With the read ending 3 residues before the CDR3 end, the germline J gene is used to fill in that end. This chain uses TRBV30 with TRBJ2-1; a possible D gene is TRBD2 (5 bases). V shed 4 bases and J shed 4 bases, with 14 bases lying between them. Per the germline V gene, CDR1 is GTSNPN and CDR2 is SVGIG (reference sequence). This CDR3 comprises 14 residues. Here the CDR3 reads CAWNPGIVYNEQFF. CDR3 bases read: TGTGCCTGGAACCCGGGGATAGTTTACAATGAG. Combining the CDR3 with reference TRBV30 and TRBJ2-1 gives the whole variable domain SQTIHQWPATLVQPVGSPLSLECTVEGTSNPNLYWYRQAAGRGLQLLFYSVGIGQISSEVPQNLSASRPQDRQFILSSKKLLLSDSGFYLCAWNPGIVYNEQFFGPGTRLTVL.

This clone was counted between two and nine times. Compared with germline, one end of the junction differs, possibly owing to a read error. From the germline J gene comes the end of the CDR3, since the read stops 3 residues before it. The chain carries TRBV6-2 or TRBV6-3 and TRBJ1-6, with 10 bases fitting TRBD1. Germline values: CDR1 MNHEY, CDR2 SVGEGT. The CDR3 spans 14 residues. CDR3 DNA, as far as it was read: TGTGCCGGCAGACAGGGGGCTGCGAATTCACCC. Translated, it gives CAGRQGAANSP. In full, the CDR3 is CAGRQGAANSPLHF.

This clone ranks as medium-sized (0.01 to 0.1%). Sequencing ends 3 residues short of the CDR3 end; the germline J gene provides the rest. The chain employs TRBV18 and TRBJ2-5; 8 nucleotides line up with TRBD2. J gave up 0 bases and V 3 bases, and 6 bases lay outside the gene matches. The CDR3 has 16 amino acids. CDR1 and CDR2 (germline): KGHSH, LQKENI. CDR3 DNA (partial): TGTGCCAGCTCACCGAGCACTAGCGGTCACCAAGAGACC. Its translation is CASSPSTSGHQET. The whole CDR3 protein reads CASSPSTSGHQETQYF.

Concerning this clone: The read halts 3 residues ahead of the CDR3 end, with the missing end drawn from the germline J gene. This chain joins TRBV7-2 and TRBJ1-5; D is perhaps TRBD1 (5 bases). CDR1 SGHTA and CDR2 FQGNSA come from the germline V gene. The CDR3 extends over 15 amino acids. Trimming stripped 5 bases from V and 4 bases from J, with 15 bases between. CDR3 loop: CASSTRGGENQPQHF. The covered CDR3 bases are TGTGCCAGCAGCACCCGGGGGGGGGAGAATCAGCCC.

This clone was seen many times. The DNA read from the CDR3 is TGTGCCATCAGTGAGAGTACAGGGCCAGATACG. Amino acid sequence: CAISESTGPDT. The CDR3 in full is CAISESTGPDTQYF. The rearrangement uses TRBV10-3 and TRBJ2-3; TRBD1 is a possible D gene (6 bases). The CDR3 end falls 3 residues outside the read, so it is completed with the germline J gene. Germline CDR1 is ENHRY and CDR2 is SYGVKD. Trimming removed 2 bases at V and 4 bases at J, with 10 bases between. The CDR3 loop spans 14 amino acids.

A few counts support this clone. The junction does not match germline at one end; this may be a read error. Coverage ceases 3 residues before the CDR3 finishes, and the germline J gene fills in the end. The genes are TRBV7-7 and TRBJ2-1, with 9 positions matching TRBD1. Germline V gene lookup returns CDR1 SSHAT and CDR2 FNYEAQ (reference sequence). CDR3 length: 17 residues. The DNA read from the CDR3 is TGTGCTAGCAGCTCTGAACCGGGACAGGGACCCTACAATGAG. It yields the protein CASSSEPGQGPYNE. The full CDR3 reads CASSSEPGQGPYNEQFF.

As for this clone: The read is 3 residues too short to cover the CDR3 end, so that end is filled in from the germline J gene. The rearrangement uses TRBV19 and TRBJ1-5; no clear D gene. The germline V gene encodes CDR1 LNHDA and CDR2 SQIVND (reference sequence). This CDR3 is built from 14 residues. V dropped 6 bases and J dropped 1 base, with 10 bases sitting between them. The DNA read from the CDR3 is TGTGCCAGTAGGACTCGAGGCAGCAATCAGCCC. It codes for CASRTRGSNQP. In full, the CDR3 is CASRTRGSNQPQHF.

This clone was observed a few times. The read halts 3 residues ahead of the CDR3 end, with the missing end drawn from the germline J gene. V and J are TRBV2 and TRBJ1-6; 7 positions match TRBD1. Germline V gives CDR1 SNHLY, CDR2 FYNNEI. J gave up 5 bases and V 9 bases, and 4 bases lay outside the gene matches. CDR3 length: 13 residues. CDR3 DNA, as far as it was read: TGTGCCAGGGACGGACAGGATAATTCACCC. Translating it yields CARDGQDNSP. The full-length CDR3 reads as CARDGQDNSPLHF.

By frequency in the sample, this clone is medium-sized (0.01 to 0.1%). The CDR3 is cut off 3 residues early in the read; its end comes from the germline J gene. The chain joins TRBV13 to TRBJ2-1; 8 nucleotides line up with TRBD2. J gave up 8 bases and V 4 bases, and 13 bases lay outside the gene matches. CDR3 length equals 16 residues. Looked up from germline, CDR1 is PRHDT and CDR2 is FYEKMQ (reference sequence). CDR3 DNA, as far as it was read: TGTGCCAGCAGCTCGGACCAGCGGGGGCCTACCGATGAG. Its translation: CASSSDQRGPTDE. The whole CDR3 protein is CASSSDQRGPTDEQFF.

This clone turned up a few times. The sequence runs out 3 residues before the end of the CDR3; the remainder is reconstructed from the germline J gene. The gene calls are TRBV7-9 and TRBJ2-7, with a weak D call TRBD1 (5 bases). Germline CDR1 is SEHNR and CDR2 is FQNEAQ (reference sequence). The CDR3 is made up of 15 amino acids. V was trimmed by 3 bases and J by 3 bases, leaving 15 bases between them. CDR3 bases read: TGTGCCAGCAGCTTCGAGTCTAGGGGCCTCTACGAG. Residues: CASSFESRGLYE. The entire CDR3 reads CASSFESRGLYEQYF.

A few counts support this clone. The read ends 3 residues shy of where the CDR3 ends; the end is completed using the germline J gene. V and J are TRBV30 and TRBJ2-5, with a weak D call TRBD2 (6 bases). CDR1 GTSNPN and CDR2 SVGIG come from the germline V gene (reference sequence). CDR3 size: 14 residues. The DNA read from the CDR3 is TGTGCCTGGAACGGCGGGACTGAGGTACTAACC. Translating it yields CAWNGGTEVLT. The full CDR3 protein reads CAWNGGTEVLTQYF.

This clone was counted only a few times. With the read ending 3 residues before the CDR3 end, the germline J gene is used to fill in that end. The V gene is TRBV7-8, the J gene TRBJ2-1; D might be TRBD2 (6 bases). V was clipped by 5 bases and J by 8 bases, with 19 bases between them. Germline assignment: CDR1 SGHVS and CDR2 FQNEAQ. The CDR3 is 15 amino acids. The CDR3 loop is CASSPRLVAPDEQFF. The CDR3 DNA, read in part, is TGTGCCAGCAGCCCCAGACTAGTAGCGCCGGATGAG.

This clone was detected a few times. The read is 3 residues too short to cover the CDR3 end, so that end is filled in from the germline J gene. The chain uses TRBV6-2 or TRBV6-3 and TRBJ1-2; D is uncertain. The CDR3 covers 12 residues. Trimming left V 10 bases short and J 7 bases short, with 16 bases between. Germline values: CDR1 MNHEY, CDR2 SVGEGT. CDR3 residues: CATQQPSLGYTF. CDR3 DNA, as far as it was read: TGTGCCACCCAACAGCCGTCCCTTGGC.

With regard to this clone: The CDR3 extends 3 residues past the end of the read, so its final part is completed from the germline J gene. The chain combines TRBV29-1 with TRBJ2-3, with 9 nucleotides matching TRBD2. V gave up 4 bases and J gave up 3 bases; unmatched junction bases: 5. The CDR3 runs 14 residues. Germline CDR1 and CDR2: SQVTM and ANQGSEA. CDR3 loop: CSVGGGRGTDTQYF. The sequenced CDR3 bases are TGCAGCGTTGGAGGCGGGAGGGGGACAGATACG.

A remark on this clone: The sequence runs out 3 residues before the end of the CDR3; the remainder is reconstructed from the germline J gene. The chain is built from TRBV18 and TRBJ2-3; the D gene is possibly TRBD1 (6 bases). Between the trimmed V and J ends, which lost 1 base and 4 bases, there was a span of 21 bases. Germline loops: CDR1 KGHSH, CDR2 LQKENI. This CDR3 has 18 residues. CDR3 DNA (partial): TGTGCCAGCTCACCACAACAGGTCAGGGGACGCTTCTCAGATACG. It encodes CASSPQQVRGRFSDT. The full CDR3 is CASSPQQVRGRFSDTQYF.

To note about this clone: The DNA ends 3 residues before the CDR3 does, and the rest of the CDR3 is filled in from the germline J gene. This chain connects TRBV20-1 to TRBJ2-7, with 7 nucleotides matching TRBD1. The germline CDR1 and CDR2 sequences are DFQATT and SNEGSKA (reference sequence). The trim removed 5 bases at V and 3 bases at J, leaving 10 bases unmatched. The CDR3 is made up of 14 amino acids. The CDR3 DNA, read in part, is TGCAGTGCTGGGGACAGCCAAGAAGACTACGAG. It is translated as CSAGDSQEDYE. The entire CDR3 reads CSAGDSQEDYEQYF.

This clone was counted a few times. The CDR3 end is not reached by the read, which stops 3 residues before it; the germline J gene fills it in. This rearrangement joins TRBV2 to TRBJ2-3; 13 nucleotides line up with TRBD2. The V and J ends lost 9 bases and 4 bases, in that order; junction bases with no gene match: 7. The CDR3 sequence is 15 residues long. Germline V gives CDR1 SNHLY, CDR2 FYNNEI. CDR3 loop: CARSSTSGGADTQYF. Partial CDR3 DNA: TGTGCCAGAAGTTCCACTAGCGGGGGGGCAGATACG.

This clone was picked up a small number of times. The DNA ends 3 residues before the CDR3 does, and the rest of the CDR3 is filled in from the germline J gene. This chain links TRBV7-2 with TRBJ1-5, with a weak D call TRBD1 (5 bases). This CDR3 has 13 residues. From germline, CDR1 is SGHTA and CDR2 FQGNSA. V was trimmed by 5 bases and J by 9 bases, leaving 14 bases between them. CDR3 region: CASSPGRGRPQHF. The sequenced part of the CDR3 DNA is TGTGCCAGCAGCCCCGGGAGGGGCCGGCCC. Supplemented by reference TRBV7-2 and TRBJ1-5, the full variable domain reads GAGVSQSPSNKVTEKGKDVELRCDPISGHTALYWYRQSLGQGLEFLIYFQGNSAPDKSGLPSDRFSAERTGGSVSTLTIQRTQQEDSAVYLCASSPGRGRPQHFGDGTRLSIL.

In regard to this clone: The CDR3 end is not reached by the read, which stops 3 residues before it; the germline J gene fills it in. The V and J genes are TRBV7-3 and TRBJ2-5, with 15 bases lining up with TRBD2. The CDR3 loop spans 18 amino acids. Germline-derived CDR1 and CDR2 are SGHTA and FQGTGA. Trimming at V came to 3 bases and at J to 2 bases, leaving 7 bases not matched to a gene. The part of the CDR3 DNA that was read is TGTGCCAGCAGCTTGGGGACTAGCGGGAGGCATCCTCAAGAGACC. This encodes CASSLGTSGRHPQET. The CDR3 in its entirety is CASSLGTSGRHPQETQYF.

About this clone itself: The CDR3 goes on 3 residues after the read ends, and that part is filled in from the germline J gene. This rearrangement joins TRBV7-6 to TRBJ1-3; D unclear. V was cut by 5 bases and J by 3 bases, with 17 bases left in between. This CDR3 contains 16 residues. Germline-derived CDR1 and CDR2 are SGHVS and FNYEAQ. This CDR3 reads CASSPNTFSYGNTIYF. The sequenced part of the CDR3 DNA is TGTGCCAGCAGCCCGAATACCTTTAGCTATGGAAACACC.

This clone was detected only a few times. With the read ending 3 residues before the CDR3 end, the germline J gene is used to fill in that end. The chain recombines TRBV30 with TRBJ2-7, with 7 bases fitting TRBD1. The V segment lost 1 base and the J segment 1 base; nucleotides outside the gene matches: 4. CDR3 size: 14 residues. Germline CDR1 GTSNPN, CDR2 SVGIG (reference sequence). The part of the CDR3 DNA that was read is TGTGCCTGGAGTGCGACAGGGTATTCCTACGAG. Encoded protein: CAWSATGYSYE. The entire CDR3 protein reads CAWSATGYSYEQYF.

Concerning this clone: The read comes to an end 3 residues before the CDR3 does, leaving the germline J gene to fill in the end. The V call is TRBV2, the J call TRBJ2-1, with 11 bases matching TRBD2. This CDR3 region has 15 residues. The V gene end was trimmed by 3 bases and the J gene end by 6 bases; junction bases not matched to a gene: 4. The germline V gene encodes CDR1 SNHLY and CDR2 FYNNEI. Partial CDR3 DNA: TGTGCCAGCAGTGAGACTAGCGGGACGATCAATGAG. Translated: CASSETSGTINE. The whole CDR3 protein is CASSETSGTINEQFF.

A remark on this clone: The read terminates 3 residues before the CDR3 end, so the remaining end is supplied by the germline J gene. This chain joins TRBV7-6 and TRBJ2-3; D unresolved. CDR1 and CDR2 (germline): SGHVS, FNYEAQ. The CDR3 runs to 16 residues. V was trimmed by 5 bases and J by 4 bases, leaving 19 bases between them. CDR3 amino acids: CASSPLGRLVADTQYF. CDR3 DNA (partial): TGTGCCAGCAGCCCCCTAGGCAGATTGGTGGCAGATACG.

With regard to this clone: The CDR3 end lies 3 residues beyond the end of the read and is filled in from the germline J gene. The chain combines TRBV5-1 with TRBJ2-6; maybe TRBD1 (5 bases). V was shortened by 5 bases and J by 4 bases, with 16 bases between the two germline ends. This CDR3 is 16 amino acids long. Germline V lookup: CDR1 SGHRS, CDR2 YFSETQ. Here the CDR3 reads CASSETGYGGANVLTF. The sequenced part of the CDR3 DNA is TGCGCCAGCAGTGAAACAGGTTATGGGGGGGCCAACGTC.

Comments on this clone: With the read ending 3 residues before the CDR3 end, the germline J gene is used to fill in that end. This chain links TRBV7-8 with TRBJ1-2, with a tentative D call TRBD1 (5 bases). The CDR3 sequence is 15 residues long. V was shortened by 4 bases and J by 4 bases, with 16 bases between the two germline ends. Germline loops: CDR1 SGHVS, CDR2 FQNEAQ. The covered CDR3 bases are TGTGCCAGCAGCTCATCCTGGGGAGGGGTCTATGGC. It yields the protein CASSSSWGGVYG. The whole CDR3 protein is CASSSSWGGVYGYTF.

Details on this clone: The CDR3 end is not reached by the read, which stops 3 residues before it; the germline J gene fills it in. This chain uses TRBV19 with TRBJ2-7, with 11 bases that match TRBD2. Germline V gene data show CDR1 as LNHDA and CDR2 as SQIVND (reference sequence). Trimming took 1 base from V and 0 from J; bases not matched to a gene: 5. The CDR3 length is 17 residues. This CDR3 is CASSIGLAGGISYEQYF. Incomplete CDR3 DNA: TGTGCCAGTAGTATAGGTCTAGCGGGAGGCATCTCCTACGAG. Supplemented by reference TRBV19 and TRBJ2-7, the full variable domain reads DGGITQSPKYLFRKEGQNVTLSCEQNLNHDAMYWYRQDPGQGLRLIYYSQIVNDFQKGDIAEGYSVSREKKESFPLTVTSAQKNPTAFYLCASSIGLAGGISYEQYFGPGTRLTVT.

For this clone: The read ends 3 residues early relative to the CDR3; the germline J gene fills the gap. Other DNA variants within this sample encode the same CDR3. The rearrangement links TRBV18 to TRBJ1-6, with TRBD1 identical over 11 bases. Germline CDR1 KGHSH, CDR2 LQKENI. This CDR3 is 15 amino acids long. Unmatched junction bases numbered 6, after V lost 5 bases and J lost 9 bases. CDR3 DNA (partial): TGTGCCAGCTCAGGCGGGACAGGGGGACGTTCACCC. Translating it yields CASSGGTGGRSP. The entire CDR3 protein reads CASSGGTGGRSPLHF.